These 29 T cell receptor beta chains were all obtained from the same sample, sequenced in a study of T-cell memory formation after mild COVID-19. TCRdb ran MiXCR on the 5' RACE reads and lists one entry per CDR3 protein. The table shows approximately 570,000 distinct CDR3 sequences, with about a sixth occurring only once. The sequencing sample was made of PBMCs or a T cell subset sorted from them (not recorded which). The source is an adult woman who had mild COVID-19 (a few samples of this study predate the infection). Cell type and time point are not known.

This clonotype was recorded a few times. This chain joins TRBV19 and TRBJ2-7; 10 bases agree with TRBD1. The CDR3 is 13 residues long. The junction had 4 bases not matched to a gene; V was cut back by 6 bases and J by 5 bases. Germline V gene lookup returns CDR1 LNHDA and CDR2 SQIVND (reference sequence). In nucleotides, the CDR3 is TGTGCCAGTAGCGACAGGGGGCAGGACGAGCAGTACTTC. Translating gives CASSDRGQDEQYF.

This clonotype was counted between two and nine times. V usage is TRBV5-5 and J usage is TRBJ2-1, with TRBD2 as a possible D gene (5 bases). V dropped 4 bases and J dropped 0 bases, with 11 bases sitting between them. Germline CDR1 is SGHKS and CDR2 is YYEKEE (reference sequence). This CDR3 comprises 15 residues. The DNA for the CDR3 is TGTGCCAGCAGCGCAAATGGAGGCTCCTACAATGAGCAGTTCTTC. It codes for CASSANGGSYNEQFF.

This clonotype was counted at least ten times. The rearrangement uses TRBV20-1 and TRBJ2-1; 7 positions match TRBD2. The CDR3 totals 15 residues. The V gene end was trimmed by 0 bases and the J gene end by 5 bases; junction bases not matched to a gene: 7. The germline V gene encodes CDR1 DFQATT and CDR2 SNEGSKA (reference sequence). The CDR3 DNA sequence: TGCAGTGCTAGAGATCTCGGGGGGTGGGACAATGAGCAGTTCTTC. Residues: CSARDLGGWDNEQFF.

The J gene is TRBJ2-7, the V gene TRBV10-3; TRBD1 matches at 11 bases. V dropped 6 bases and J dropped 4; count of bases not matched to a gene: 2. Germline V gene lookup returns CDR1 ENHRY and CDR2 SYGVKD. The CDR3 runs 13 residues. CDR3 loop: CAISRDRGYEQYF. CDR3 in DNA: TGTGCCATCAGCCGGGACAGGGGGTACGAGCAGTACTTC.

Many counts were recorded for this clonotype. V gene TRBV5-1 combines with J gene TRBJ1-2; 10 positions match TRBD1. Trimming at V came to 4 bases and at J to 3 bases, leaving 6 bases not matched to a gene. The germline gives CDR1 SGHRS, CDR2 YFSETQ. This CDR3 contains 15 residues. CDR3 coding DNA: TGCGCCAGCAGCGATGGACAGGGGGACTACTATGGCTACACCTTC. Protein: CASSDGQGDYYGYTF.

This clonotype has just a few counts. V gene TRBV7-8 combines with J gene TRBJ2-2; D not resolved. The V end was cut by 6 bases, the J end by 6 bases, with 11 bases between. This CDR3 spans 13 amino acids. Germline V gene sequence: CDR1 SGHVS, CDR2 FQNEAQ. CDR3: CASRVNRAGELFF. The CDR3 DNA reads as TGTGCCAGCAGAGTTAATAGGGCCGGGGAGCTGTTTTTT.

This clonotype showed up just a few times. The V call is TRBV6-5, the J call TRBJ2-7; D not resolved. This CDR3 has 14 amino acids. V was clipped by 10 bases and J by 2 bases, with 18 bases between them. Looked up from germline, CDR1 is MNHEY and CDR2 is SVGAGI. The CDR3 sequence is CATSRTENTYEQYF. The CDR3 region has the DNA TGTGCCACCTCACGCACGGAGAACACCTACGAGCAGTACTTC.

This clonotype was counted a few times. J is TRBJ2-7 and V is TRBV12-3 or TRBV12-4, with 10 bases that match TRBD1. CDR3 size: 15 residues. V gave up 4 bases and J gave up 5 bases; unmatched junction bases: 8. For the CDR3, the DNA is TGTGCCAGCAGTTCATCCGGGACAGGGGTTAACGAGCAGTACTTC. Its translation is CASSSSGTGVNEQYF.

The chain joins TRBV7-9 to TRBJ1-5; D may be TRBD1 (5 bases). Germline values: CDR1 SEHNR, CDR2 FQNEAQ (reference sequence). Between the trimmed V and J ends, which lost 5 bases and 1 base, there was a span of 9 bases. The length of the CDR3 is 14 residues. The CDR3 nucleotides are TGTGCCAGCAGCGGAGGACACAGCAATCAGCCCCAGCATTTT. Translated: CASSGGHSNQPQHF.

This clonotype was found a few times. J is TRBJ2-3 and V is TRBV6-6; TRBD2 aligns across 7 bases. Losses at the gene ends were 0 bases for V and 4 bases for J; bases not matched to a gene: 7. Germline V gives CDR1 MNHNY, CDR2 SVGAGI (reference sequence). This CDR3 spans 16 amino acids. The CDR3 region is CASSYSGGSGADTQYF. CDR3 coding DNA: TGTGCCAGCAGTTACTCGGGCGGGAGCGGAGCAGATACGCAGTATTTT.

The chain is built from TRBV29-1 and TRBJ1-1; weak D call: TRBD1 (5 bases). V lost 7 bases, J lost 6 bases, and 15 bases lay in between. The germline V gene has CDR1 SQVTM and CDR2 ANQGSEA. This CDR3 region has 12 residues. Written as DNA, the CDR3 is TGCAGCGGCCACGCCGGGGGGGCTGAAGCTTTCTTT. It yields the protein CSGHAGGAEAFF.

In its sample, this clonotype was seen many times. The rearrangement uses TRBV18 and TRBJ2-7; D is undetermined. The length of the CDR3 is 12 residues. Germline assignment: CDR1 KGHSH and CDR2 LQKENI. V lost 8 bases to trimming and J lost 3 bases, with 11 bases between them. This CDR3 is CASSPGDYEQYF. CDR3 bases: TGTGCCAGCAGCCCAGGCGACTACGAGCAGTACTTC.

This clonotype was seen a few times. The chain's CDR3 is CASSPAPAISYEQYF. As DNA, the CDR3 is TGTGCCAGCAGCCCCGCTCCCGCTATCTCCTACGAGCAGTACTTC. The chain employs TRBV5-5 and TRBJ2-7; D gene uncertain. V lost 4 bases to trimming and J lost 0 bases, with 14 bases between them. Germline V lookup: CDR1 SGHKS, CDR2 YYEKEE (reference sequence). This CDR3 contains 15 residues. Filled out from reference TRBV5-5 and TRBJ2-7, the complete variable domain reads DAGVTQSPTHLIKTRGQQVTLRCSPISGHKSVSWYQQVLGQGPQFIFQYYEKEERGRGNFPDRFSARQFPNYSSELNVNALLLGDSALYLCASSPAPAISYEQYFGPGTRLTVT.

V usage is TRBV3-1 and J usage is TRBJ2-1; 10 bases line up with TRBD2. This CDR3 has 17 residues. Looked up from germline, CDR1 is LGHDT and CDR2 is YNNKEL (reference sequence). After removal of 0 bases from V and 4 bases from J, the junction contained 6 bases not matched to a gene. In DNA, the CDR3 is TGTGCCAGCAGCCAAGATACGCAGCGGGGGGGTTACAATGAGCAGTTCTTC. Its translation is CASSQDTQRGGYNEQFF.

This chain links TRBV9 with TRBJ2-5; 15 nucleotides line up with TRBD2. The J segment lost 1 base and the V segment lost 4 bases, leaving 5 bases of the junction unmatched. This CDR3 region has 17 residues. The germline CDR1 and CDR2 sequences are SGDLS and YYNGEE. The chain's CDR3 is CASSSGTSGGTQETQYF. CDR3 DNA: TGTGCCAGCAGCTCCGGGACTAGCGGGGGGACCCAAGAGACCCAGTACTTC.

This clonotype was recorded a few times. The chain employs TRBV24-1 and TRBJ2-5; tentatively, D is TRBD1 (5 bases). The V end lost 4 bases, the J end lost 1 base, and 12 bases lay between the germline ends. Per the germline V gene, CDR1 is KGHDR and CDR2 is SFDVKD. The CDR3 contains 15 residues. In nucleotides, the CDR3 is TGTGCCACCAGTGAGATTCAGGGTTCCCAAGAGACCCAGTACTTC. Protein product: CATSEIQGSQETQYF.

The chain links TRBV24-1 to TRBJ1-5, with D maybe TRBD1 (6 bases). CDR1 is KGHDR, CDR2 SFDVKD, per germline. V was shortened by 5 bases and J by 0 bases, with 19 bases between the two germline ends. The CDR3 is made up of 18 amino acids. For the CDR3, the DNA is TGTGCCACCAGTGGAGCCGGGGGGGCAGATGATAGCAATCAGCCCCAGCATTTT. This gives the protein CATSGAGGADDSNQPQHF.

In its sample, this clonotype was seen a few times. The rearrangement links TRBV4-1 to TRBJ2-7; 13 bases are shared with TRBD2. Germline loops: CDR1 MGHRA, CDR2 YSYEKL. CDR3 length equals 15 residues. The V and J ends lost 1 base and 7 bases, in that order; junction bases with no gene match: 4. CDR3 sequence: CASSQGTSGGEEQYF. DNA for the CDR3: TGCGCCAGCAGCCAAGGGACTAGCGGGGGTGAAGAGCAGTACTTC.

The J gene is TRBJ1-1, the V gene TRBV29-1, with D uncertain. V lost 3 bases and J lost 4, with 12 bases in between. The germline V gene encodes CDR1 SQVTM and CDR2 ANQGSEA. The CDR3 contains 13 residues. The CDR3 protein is CSVDKGFGTEAFF. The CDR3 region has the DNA TGCAGCGTTGATAAAGGGTTTGGCACTGAAGCTTTCTTT.

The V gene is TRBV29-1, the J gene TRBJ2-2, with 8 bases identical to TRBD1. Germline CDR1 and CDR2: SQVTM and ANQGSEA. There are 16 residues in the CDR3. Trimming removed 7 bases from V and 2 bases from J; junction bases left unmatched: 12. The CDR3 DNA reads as TGCAGCGCCCGAAGCTGGGGACAGGCCAACACCGGGGAGCTGTTTTTT. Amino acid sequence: CSARSWGQANTGELFF.

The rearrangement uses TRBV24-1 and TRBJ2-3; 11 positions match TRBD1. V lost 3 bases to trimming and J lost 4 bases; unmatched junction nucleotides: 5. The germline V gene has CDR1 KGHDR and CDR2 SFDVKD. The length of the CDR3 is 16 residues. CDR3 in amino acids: CATSDTGQGASDTQYF. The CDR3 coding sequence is TGTGCCACCAGTGATACTGGACAGGGGGCTTCAGATACGCAGTATTTT.

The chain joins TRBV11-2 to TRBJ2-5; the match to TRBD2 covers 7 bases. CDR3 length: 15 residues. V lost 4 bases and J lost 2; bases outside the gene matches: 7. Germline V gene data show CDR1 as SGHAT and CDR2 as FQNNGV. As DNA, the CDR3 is TGTGCCAGCAGCTCCCAGGGAGGGATACAAGAGACCCAGTACTTC. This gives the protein CASSSQGGIQETQYF.

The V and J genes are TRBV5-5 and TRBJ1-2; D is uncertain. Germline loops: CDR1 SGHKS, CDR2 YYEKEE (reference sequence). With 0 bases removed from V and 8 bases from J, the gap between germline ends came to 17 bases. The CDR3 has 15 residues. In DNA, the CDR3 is TGTGCCAGCAGCTTGGAAGCGGGCCGAAGGCTGGGCTACACCTTC. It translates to CASSLEAGRRLGYTF.

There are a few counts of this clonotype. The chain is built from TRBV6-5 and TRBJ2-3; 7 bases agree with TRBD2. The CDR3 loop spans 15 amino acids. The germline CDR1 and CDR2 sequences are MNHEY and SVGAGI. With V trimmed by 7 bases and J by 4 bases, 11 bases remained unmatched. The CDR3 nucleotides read TGTGCCAGCACGCCATGGAGCGGGGTGTCAGATACGCAGTATTTT. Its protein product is CASTPWSGVSDTQYF.

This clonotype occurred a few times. CDR3 in amino acids: CASSSIAGEGPDTQYF. The CDR3 DNA is TGTGCCAGCAGTTCGATAGCGGGAGAGGGCCCAGATACGCAGTATTTT. J is TRBJ2-3 and V is TRBV7-8, with 9 nucleotides matching TRBD2. Germline CDR1 is SGHVS and CDR2 is FQNEAQ. J lost 4 bases, V lost 6 bases, and 11 bases had no gene match. The CDR3 is 16 residues long.

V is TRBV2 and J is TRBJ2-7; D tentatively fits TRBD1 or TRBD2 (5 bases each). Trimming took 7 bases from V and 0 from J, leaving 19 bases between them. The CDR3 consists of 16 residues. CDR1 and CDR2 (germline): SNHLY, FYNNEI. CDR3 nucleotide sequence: TGTGCCAGCACTAAGGGTCGGGGCCTTAGCTCCTACGAGCAGTACTTC. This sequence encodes CASTKGRGLSSYEQYF. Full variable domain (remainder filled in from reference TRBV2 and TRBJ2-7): EPEVTQTPSHQVTQMGQEVILRCVPISNHLYFYWYRQILGQKVEFLVSFYNNEISEKSEIFDDQFSVERPDGSNFTLKIRSTKLEDSAMYFCASTKGRGLSSYEQYFGPGTRLTVT.

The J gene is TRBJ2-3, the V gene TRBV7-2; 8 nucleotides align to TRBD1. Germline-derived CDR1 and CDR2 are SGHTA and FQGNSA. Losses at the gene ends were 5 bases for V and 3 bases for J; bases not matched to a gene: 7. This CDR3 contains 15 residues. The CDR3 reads CASSRGQGRTDTQYF. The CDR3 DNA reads TGTGCCAGCAGCCGCGGACAGGGTAGGACAGATACGCAGTATTTT.

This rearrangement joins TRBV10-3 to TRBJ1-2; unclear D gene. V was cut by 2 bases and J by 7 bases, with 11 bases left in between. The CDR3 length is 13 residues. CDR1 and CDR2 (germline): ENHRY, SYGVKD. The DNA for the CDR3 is TGTGCCATCAGTGAGGGCCCGGGGAGTGGCTACACCTTC. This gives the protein CAISEGPGSGYTF.

The CDR3 protein is CASSQEAAPGELFF. Written as DNA, the CDR3 is TGTGCCAGCAGCCAAGAAGCGGCCCCCGGGGAGCTGTTTTTT. V and J are TRBV14 and TRBJ2-2; tentative D call: TRBD2 (5 bases). The CDR3 totals 14 residues. Germline-derived CDR1 and CDR2 are SGHDN and FVKESK. V gave up 0 bases and J gave up 6 bases, with 8 bases separating them.